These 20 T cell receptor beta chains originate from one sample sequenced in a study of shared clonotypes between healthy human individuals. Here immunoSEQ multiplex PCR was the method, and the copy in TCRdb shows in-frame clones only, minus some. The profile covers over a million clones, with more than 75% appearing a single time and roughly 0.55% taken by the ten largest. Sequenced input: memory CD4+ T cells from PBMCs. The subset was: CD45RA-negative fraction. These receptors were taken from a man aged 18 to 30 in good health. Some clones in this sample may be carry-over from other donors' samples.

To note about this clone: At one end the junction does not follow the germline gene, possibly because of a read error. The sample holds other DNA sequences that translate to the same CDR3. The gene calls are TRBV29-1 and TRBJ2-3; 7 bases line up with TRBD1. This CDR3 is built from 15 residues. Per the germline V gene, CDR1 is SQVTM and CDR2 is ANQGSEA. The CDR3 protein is CSVVLGTGDTDTQYF. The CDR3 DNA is TGTAGCGTTGTTCTCGGAACAGGGGACACAGATACGCAGTATTTT.

CDR3 sequence (DNA): TGTGCCAGCAGTTCCCCGGGCGGGGGGGCCAACGTCCTGACTTTC. Amino acid sequence: CASSSPGGGANVLTF. The rearrangement joins TRBV28 to TRBJ2-6; a weak D match, TRBD2 (5 bases). Germline V gene lookup returns CDR1 MDHEN and CDR2 SYDVKM. Trimming shortened V by 4 bases and J by 4 bases, and 11 bases separated the two germline ends. The CDR3 has 15 residues.

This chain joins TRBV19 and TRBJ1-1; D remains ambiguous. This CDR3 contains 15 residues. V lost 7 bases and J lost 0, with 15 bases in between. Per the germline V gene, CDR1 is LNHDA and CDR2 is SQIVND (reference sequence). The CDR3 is CASTKSGKLNTEAFF. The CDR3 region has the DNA TGTGCCAGTACCAAGTCGGGGAAGCTGAACACTGAAGCTTTCTTT.

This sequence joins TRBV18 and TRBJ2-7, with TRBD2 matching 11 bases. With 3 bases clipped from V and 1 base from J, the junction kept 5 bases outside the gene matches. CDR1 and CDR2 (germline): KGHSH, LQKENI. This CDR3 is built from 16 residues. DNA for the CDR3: TGTGCCAGCTCACCTCAGGTAGCGGGAGGGTCCTACGAGCAGTACTTC. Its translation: CASSPQVAGGSYEQYF. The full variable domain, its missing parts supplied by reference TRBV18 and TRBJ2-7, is NAGVMQNPRHLVRRRGQEARLRCSPMKGHSHVYWYRQLPEEGLKFMVYLQKENIIDESGMPKERFSAEFPKEGPSILRIQQVVRGDSAAYFCASSPQVAGGSYEQYFGPGTRLTVT.

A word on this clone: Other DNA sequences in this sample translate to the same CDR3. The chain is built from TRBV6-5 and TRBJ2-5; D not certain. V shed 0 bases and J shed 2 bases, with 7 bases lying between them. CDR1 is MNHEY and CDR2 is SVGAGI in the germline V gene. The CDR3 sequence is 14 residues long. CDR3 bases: TGTGCCAGCAGTTACTCGAGGCAACAAGAGACCCAGTACTTC. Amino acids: CASSYSRQQETQYF.

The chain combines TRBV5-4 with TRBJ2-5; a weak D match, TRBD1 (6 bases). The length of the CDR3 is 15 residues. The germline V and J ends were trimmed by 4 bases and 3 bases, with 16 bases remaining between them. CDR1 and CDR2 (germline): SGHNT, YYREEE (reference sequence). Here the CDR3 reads CASSPEQGTKETQYF. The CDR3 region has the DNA TGTGCCAGCAGCCCCGAACAGGGAACCAAAGAGACCCAGTACTTC.

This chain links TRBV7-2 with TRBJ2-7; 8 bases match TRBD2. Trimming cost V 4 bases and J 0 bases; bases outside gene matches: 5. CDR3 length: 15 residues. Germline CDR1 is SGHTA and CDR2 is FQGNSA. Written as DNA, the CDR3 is TGTGCCAGCAGCTATAAGCGGGAGAGCTCCTACGAGCAGTACTTC. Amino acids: CASSYKRESSYEQYF.

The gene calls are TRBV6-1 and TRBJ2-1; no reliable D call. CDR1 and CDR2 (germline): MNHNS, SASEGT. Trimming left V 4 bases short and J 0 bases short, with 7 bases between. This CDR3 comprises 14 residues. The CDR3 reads CASSGPPSYNEQFF. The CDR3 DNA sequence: TGTGCCAGCAGTGGCCCTCCCTCCTACAATGAGCAGTTCTTC.

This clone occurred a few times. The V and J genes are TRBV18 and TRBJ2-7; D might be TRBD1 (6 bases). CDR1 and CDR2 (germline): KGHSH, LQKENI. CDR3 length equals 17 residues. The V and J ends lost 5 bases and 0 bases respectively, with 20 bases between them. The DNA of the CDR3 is TGTGCCAGCTCAGGGACAAGGGACCATCTGAGCTCCTACGAGCAGTACTTC. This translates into CASSGTRDHLSSYEQYF.

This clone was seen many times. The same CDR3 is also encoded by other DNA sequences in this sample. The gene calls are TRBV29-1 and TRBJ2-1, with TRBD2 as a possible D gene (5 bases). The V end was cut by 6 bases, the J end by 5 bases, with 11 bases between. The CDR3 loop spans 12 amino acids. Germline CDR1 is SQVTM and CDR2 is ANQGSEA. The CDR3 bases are TGCAGCGTCGTACCAGCGGACAATGAGCAGTTCTTC. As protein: CSVVPADNEQFF.

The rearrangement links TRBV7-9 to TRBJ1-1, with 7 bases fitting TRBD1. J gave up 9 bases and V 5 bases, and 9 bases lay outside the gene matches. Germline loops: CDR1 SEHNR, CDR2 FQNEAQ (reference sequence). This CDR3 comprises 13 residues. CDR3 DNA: TGTGCCAGCAGCGCTCAGGGGGTTAGACAAGCTTTCTTT. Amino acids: CASSAQGVRQAFF.

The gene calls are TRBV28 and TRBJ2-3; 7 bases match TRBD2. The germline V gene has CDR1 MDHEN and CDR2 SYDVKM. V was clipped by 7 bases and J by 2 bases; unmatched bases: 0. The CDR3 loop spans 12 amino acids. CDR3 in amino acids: CASKRDTDTQYF. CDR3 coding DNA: TGTGCCAGCAAGCGGGACACAGATACGCAGTATTTT.

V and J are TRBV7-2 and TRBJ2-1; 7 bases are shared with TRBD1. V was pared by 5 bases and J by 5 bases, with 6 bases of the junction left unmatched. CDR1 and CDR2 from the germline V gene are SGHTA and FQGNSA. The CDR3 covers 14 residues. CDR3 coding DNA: TGTGCCAGCAGCCCACGGACAGGCGACAATGAGCAGTTCTTC. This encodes CASSPRTGDNEQFF.

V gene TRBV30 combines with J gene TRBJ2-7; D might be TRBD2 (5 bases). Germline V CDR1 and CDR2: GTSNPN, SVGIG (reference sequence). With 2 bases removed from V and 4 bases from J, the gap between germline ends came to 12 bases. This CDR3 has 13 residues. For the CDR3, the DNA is TGTGCCTGGAGTAGGGCTAGCTGGTACGAGCAGTACTTC. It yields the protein CAWSRASWYEQYF.

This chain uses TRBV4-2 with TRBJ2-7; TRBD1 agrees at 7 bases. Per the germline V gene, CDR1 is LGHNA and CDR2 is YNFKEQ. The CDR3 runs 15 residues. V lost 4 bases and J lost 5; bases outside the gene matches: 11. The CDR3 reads CASSRLRDSINEQYF. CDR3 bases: TGTGCCAGCAGCCGCCTCCGGGACAGTATCAACGAGCAGTACTTC.

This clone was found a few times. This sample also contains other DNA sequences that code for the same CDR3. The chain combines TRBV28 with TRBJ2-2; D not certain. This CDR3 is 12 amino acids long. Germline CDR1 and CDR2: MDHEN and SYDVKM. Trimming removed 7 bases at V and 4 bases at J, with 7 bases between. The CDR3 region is CASKTLTGELFF. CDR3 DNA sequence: TGTGCCAGCAAAACACTCACCGGGGAGCTGTTTTTT.

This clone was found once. For the CDR3, the DNA is TGTGCCACAGCCCGACAGGGTTTAATAGACGAGCAGTACTTC. Translating it yields CATARQGLIDEQYF. The chain has TRBV10-3 and TRBJ2-7, with 7 bases that match TRBD1. The V gene's germline CDR1 is ENHRY and CDR2 SYGVKD. This CDR3 comprises 14 residues. With 10 bases clipped from V and 5 bases from J, the junction kept 14 bases outside the gene matches.

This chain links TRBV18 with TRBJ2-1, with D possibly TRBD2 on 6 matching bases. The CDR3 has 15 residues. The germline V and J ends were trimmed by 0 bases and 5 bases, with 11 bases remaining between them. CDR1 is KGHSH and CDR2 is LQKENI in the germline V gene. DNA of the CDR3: TGTGCCAGCTCACCACCGGGAGGTTATGACAATGAGCAGTTCTTC. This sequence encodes CASSPPGGYDNEQFF.

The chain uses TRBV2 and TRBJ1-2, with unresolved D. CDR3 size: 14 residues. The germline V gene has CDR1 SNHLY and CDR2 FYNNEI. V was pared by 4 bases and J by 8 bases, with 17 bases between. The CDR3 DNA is TGTGCCAGCAGTGCAGTTGAGAGCATACCAGGCTACACCTTC. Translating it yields CASSAVESIPGYTF.

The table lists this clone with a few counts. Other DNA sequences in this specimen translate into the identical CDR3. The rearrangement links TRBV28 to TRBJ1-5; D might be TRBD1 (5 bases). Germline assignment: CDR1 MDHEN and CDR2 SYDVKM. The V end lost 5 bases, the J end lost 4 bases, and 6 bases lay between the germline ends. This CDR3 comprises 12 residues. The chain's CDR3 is CASSGGNQPQHF. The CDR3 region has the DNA TGTGCCAGCAGTGGGGGGAATCAGCCCCAGCATTTT.